This T cell receptor (beta chain) comes out of a study of blood T cell repertoires in COVID-19. For the study at large: T cells, B-cell-depleted T cells, or PBMCs supplied cDNA or gDNA.

Generated by immunoSEQ multiplex PCR, the TCRdb table keeps only in-frame clones and is missing some. The table records fewer than 500,000 clones, around 90% of them present only once. Individuals drawn from 20 to 30 US areas were about 18 to 95 years old. Grouping used clinical history reported by participants in a survey and questionnaire. The receptor's source is a woman between 18 and 29 years old who had recovered from COVID-19. Material: PBMCs or T cells enriched from blood (not recorded which).

CDR3 in DNA: TGTGCCAGCAGCTTAGCCAGGGGGGATGAAAAACTGTTTTTT. It is translated as CASSLARGDEKLFF. This chain connects TRBV7-6 to TRBJ1-4, with 7 bases lining up with TRBD1. The ends lost 0 bases at V and 6 bases at J; junction bases unmatched: 1. CDR1 is SGHVS and CDR2 is FNYEAQ in the germline V gene. The CDR3 contains 14 residues.